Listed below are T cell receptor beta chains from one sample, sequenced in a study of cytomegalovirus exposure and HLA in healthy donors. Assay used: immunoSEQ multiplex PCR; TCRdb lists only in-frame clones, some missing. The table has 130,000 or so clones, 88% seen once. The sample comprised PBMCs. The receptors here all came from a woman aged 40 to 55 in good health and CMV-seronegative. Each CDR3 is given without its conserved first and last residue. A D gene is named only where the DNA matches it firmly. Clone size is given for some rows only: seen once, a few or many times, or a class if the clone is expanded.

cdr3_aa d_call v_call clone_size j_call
ASSLSGTGDEQY TRBD1 TRBV11-2 . TRBJ2-7
ASSRLAPTDTQY TRBD2 TRBV6-5 . TRBJ2-3
ASRSETQY . TRBV28 few TRBJ2-5
ASYSTSYNEQF . TRBV28 . TRBJ2-1
ASSLAGEGWWNTEAF . TRBV7-2 . TRBJ1-1
ATSRGYWAGQNIQY . TRBV15 . TRBJ2-4
ATRGAGELF TRBD2 TRBV10-2 few TRBJ2-2
ASSFRGSNTGELF . TRBV7-8 . TRBJ2-2
ASARDKTNKVGNTEAF . TRBV5-1 . TRBJ1-1
ASSLFNLGQGGYGYT TRBD1 TRBV7-8 . TRBJ1-2
ASSGLAGVGEQF TRBD2 TRBV5-1 . TRBJ2-1
ASSLSLAGNEQY TRBD2 TRBV5-4 once TRBJ2-7
ASSSSGTYEQY TRBD2 TRBV27 . TRBJ2-7
ASRGTSGAYEQY TRBD2 TRBV6-5 . TRBJ2-7
SPCLPSQGVGDTQY TRBD1 TRBV29-1 . TRBJ2-3
ASSLMRADTGELF . TRBV7-2 . TRBJ2-2
ATRSSGSGANVLT . TRBV15 . TRBJ2-6
ATSRSRANEQF . TRBV11-3 . TRBJ2-1
ASRPDSTEAF . TRBV7-9 . TRBJ1-1
SSSLGGYYEQY TRBD2 TRBV7-9 . TRBJ2-7
AISEGGLQETQY . TRBV10-3 . TRBJ2-5
ASSLGHSGANVLT . TRBV7-9 . TRBJ2-6
SSSLGGESGPQH . TRBV7-9 . TRBJ1-5
SSSSVSYEQY . TRBV7-9 . TRBJ2-7
ASSTGTYYGYT . TRBV5-1 . TRBJ1-2
ASSLGFWGGYNEQF TRBD2 TRBV5-4 . TRBJ2-1
ASSFGTGKVPTQY TRBD1 TRBV28 . TRBJ2-5
ASSFGGSSYNEQF TRBD2 TRBV7-3 . TRBJ2-1
SSSLLGRGAGGNNEQF TRBD2 TRBV7-9 . TRBJ2-1
ASSLEGGLAGPPYEQY TRBD2 TRBV7-9 . TRBJ2-7
ASSFRDRLNTEAF TRBD1 TRBV6-5 . TRBJ1-1